This T cell receptor (beta chain) is drawn from a study of CD8 T cells in Susac syndrome. As for the study in general: Patients with Susac syndrome were therapy-naive, treated with corticosteroids, or treated with intravenous immunoglobulin alone when blood was collected. Study outcomes and limitations: Peak Susac CD8+ clonal expansion occurred in TEMRA cells and active patients.

An input of roughly 0.45 to 1 ug of RNA was subjected to reverse transcription using random hexamers. Using its own MiXCR run on the immunoSEQ multiplex PCR reads, TCRdb lists one record per CDR3 protein. The table lists 100,000 to 150,000 distinct CDR3 sequences, around 94% of them singletons. This clonotype came up once. The target antigen is unknown. The CDR3 runs to 15 residues. Per the germline V gene, CDR1 is DFQATT and CDR2 is SNEGSKA (reference sequence). V shed 3 bases, J shed 7 bases, and the junction held 9 bases outside the gene matches. Diagnostic criteria defined recently for definite or probable disease were met by the Susac syndrome patients.

The specimen was CD8+ T cells from PBMCs. The source is a human donor with Susac syndrome. The chain couples TRBV20-1 to TRBJ1-5; 10 bases fit TRBD1. The CDR3 DNA follows: TGCAGTGCTAGGGGTCGACAGGGGGCCCGCCAGCCCCAGCATTTT. This translates into CSARGRQGARQPQHF.